This entry is about one T cell receptor beta chain. The data stem from a study of blood T cell repertoires in COVID-19. The wider study: Acute and convalescent COVID-19 specimens originated in the United States, Italy and Spain. PBMCs, B-cell-depleted T cells, or T cells provided the cDNA or gDNA that made up the material.

The CDR3 has 14 residues. The V gene lost 1 base and the J gene lost 4 bases, with 10 bases spanning the gap. Germline CDR1 is SEHNR and CDR2 is FQNEAQ (reference sequence). In the original analysis: Estimation of nucleated cell counts was performed using reference gene primer amplification. Measured with immunoSEQ multiplex PCR; TCRdb has only the in-frame clones, and not every one. V, J and clone size were drawn from that table, and D and trimming were deduced from the DNA. The sample lists 100,000 to 120,000 clones; 65% to 80% were seen once. The material sequenced was peripheral blood. The origin of this receptor is a woman in her sixties or seventies with acute or convalescent COVID-19. The chain recombines TRBV7-9 with TRBJ1-1, with TRBD1 as a possible D gene (6 bases). The CDR3: CASSLGAQGTEAFF. The CDR3 nucleotides are TGTGCCAGCAGCTTAGGGGCACAGGGCACTGAAGCTTTCTTT.